A single sample gave rise to the 13 T cell receptor beta chains below, sequenced in a study of T-cell reconstitution after alpha-beta-depleted transplantation in children. For TCRbeta, the library was prepared with unique molecular identifiers. One entry per CDR3 protein, called by TCRdb with MiXCR from the PCR reads. The table records about 340,000 distinct CDR3 sequences, 13% of them present only once. Sequenced here: PBMCs, sampled from the stem cell graft. These receptor sequences come from a human donor who donated a stem cell graft to a child with Fanconi anemia.

The rearrangement joins TRBV4-3 to TRBJ1-1; maybe TRBD1 (5 bases). From germline, CDR1 is LGHNA and CDR2 YSLEER. The V end was cut by 0 bases, the J end by 1 base, with 12 bases between. This CDR3 comprises 16 residues. CDR3 sequence reads: CASSQDQGYPNTEAFF. CDR3 bases: TGCGCCAGCAGCCAAGATCAGGGTTATCCGAACACTGAAGCTTTCTTT.

This clonotype appeared many times. V and J are TRBV12-3 or TRBV12-4 and TRBJ1-1; 7 bases line up with TRBD1. The CDR3 covers 13 residues. Losses at the gene ends were 8 bases for V and 3 bases for J; bases not matched to a gene: 6. This chain's CDR3 is CASGPTGDTEAFF. The CDR3 DNA sequence: TGTGCCAGCGGACCCACAGGGGACACTGAAGCTTTCTTT.

The V and J genes are TRBV30 and TRBJ2-3, with D perhaps being TRBD1 or TRBD2 (5 bases each). The germline V gene encodes CDR1 GTSNPN and CDR2 SVGIG (reference sequence). This CDR3 region has 14 residues. The V and J ends lost 5 bases and 1 base respectively, with 13 bases between them. The CDR3 loop is CAWVPGAGTDTQYF. In DNA, the CDR3 is TGTGCCTGGGTCCCCGGGGCGGGCACAGATACGCAGTATTTT. Full variable domain (outside the CDR3, taken from reference TRBV30 and TRBJ2-3): SQTIHQWPATLVQPVGSPLSLECTVEGTSNPNLYWYRQAAGRGLQLLFYSVGIGQISSEVPQNLSASRPQDRQFILSSKKLLLSDSGFYLCAWVPGAGTDTQYFGPGTRLTVL.

The chain uses TRBV30 and TRBJ2-3; no clear D. Germline values: CDR1 GTSNPN, CDR2 SVGIG (reference sequence). V was trimmed by 5 bases and J by 6 bases, leaving 15 bases between them. The CDR3 has 13 residues. This CDR3 reads CAWATTGEDTQYF. The CDR3 DNA reads TGTGCCTGGGCAACGACCGGTGAGGATACGCAGTATTTT.

This clonotype was picked up a small number of times. The V call is TRBV7-9, the J call TRBJ2-2; TRBD2 might be the D (6 bases). V was clipped by 5 bases and J by 6 bases, with 7 bases between them. CDR3 length equals 12 residues. Germline V gives CDR1 SEHNR, CDR2 FQNEAQ (reference sequence). The CDR3 is CASSPGAGELFF. CDR3 bases: TGTGCCAGCAGCCCGGGGGCCGGGGAGCTGTTTTTT.

V is TRBV7-6 and J is TRBJ1-6, with D possibly TRBD1 on 6 matching bases. This CDR3 is 16 amino acids long. Germline CDR1 is SGHVS and CDR2 is FNYEAQ. Trimming took 0 bases from V and 9 from J, leaving 15 bases between them. The CDR3 region is CASSLAGRGVGSPLHF. The CDR3 DNA sequence: TGTGCCAGCAGCTTAGCAGGCAGGGGAGTAGGTTCACCCCTCCACTTT.

This clonotype has only a few counts. The chain has TRBV29-1 and TRBJ2-5, with TRBD2 as a possible D gene (6 bases). Deletions cut 4 bases from V and 3 bases from J, with 9 bases between. The CDR3 loop spans 12 amino acids. CDR1 and CDR2 from the germline V gene are SQVTM and ANQGSEA. CDR3 nucleotides: TGCAGCGTTGGGACTAATGAAGAGACCCAGTACTTC. This encodes CSVGTNEETQYF.

The chain uses TRBV5-5 and TRBJ2-1; D is uncertain. CDR3 size: 13 residues. Trimming shortened V by 4 bases and J by 7 bases, and 12 bases separated the two germline ends. Germline CDR1 and CDR2: SGHKS and YYEKEE (reference sequence). The CDR3 region has the DNA TGTGCCAGCAGCGCCCTAAATGGAAATGAGCAGTTCTTC. It translates to CASSALNGNEQFF.

This clonotype was recorded a few times. The chain is built from TRBV18 and TRBJ2-1, with a possible D match to TRBD2 (7 bases). Deletions cut 3 bases from V and 8 bases from J, with 20 bases between. This CDR3 contains 16 residues. Germline V gene data show CDR1 as KGHSH and CDR2 as LQKENI. The CDR3 DNA reads as TGTGCCAGCTCACCGGGGCGGGGGCCTCCTAGGGATGAGCAGTTCTTC. This gives the protein CASSPGRGPPRDEQFF.

The chain uses TRBV7-8 and TRBJ2-3; D gene unclear. Germline V CDR1 and CDR2: SGHVS, FQNEAQ. The CDR3 has 14 residues. Between the trimmed V and J ends, which lost 7 bases and 2 bases, there was a span of 13 bases. The CDR3, as DNA: TGTGCCAGCATCGACTCCGAGAACACAGATACGCAGTATTTT. It codes for CASIDSENTDTQYF. Full variable domain (remainder filled in from reference TRBV7-8 and TRBJ2-3): GAGVSQSPRYKVAKRGQDVALRCDPISGHVSLFWYQQALGQGPEFLTYFQNEAQLDKSGLPSDRFFAERPEGSVSTLKIQRTQQEDSAVYLCASIDSENTDTQYFGPGTRLTVL.

This chain joins TRBV9 and TRBJ1-5; possibly TRBD1 for D (6 bases). Per germline, CDR1 SGDLS and CDR2 YYNGEE. This CDR3 contains 14 residues. The ends were cut back, 3 bases at V and 6 bases at J, with 13 bases in the middle. CDR3 protein: CASSDWGGAQPQHF. CDR3 sequence (DNA): TGTGCCAGCAGCGATTGGGGGGGGGCTCAGCCCCAGCATTTT.

The chain carries TRBV15 and TRBJ2-3; the D gene is possibly TRBD1 (6 bases). This CDR3 contains 16 residues. The ends were cut back, 4 bases at V and 2 bases at J, with 16 bases in the middle. Germline CDR1 reads LNHNV; CDR2 reads YYDKDF (reference sequence). Here the CDR3 reads CATSNRGQTSTDTQYF. DNA for the CDR3: TGTGCCACCAGCAATCGCGGACAGACCTCCACAGATACGCAGTATTTT.

This clonotype was counted many times. The CDR3 nucleotides are TGTGCCAGCAGCTTCACAGGGGATGATACGCAGTATTTT. Translation gives CASSFTGDDTQYF. V is TRBV11-2 and J is TRBJ2-3, with 7 bases identical to TRBD1. This CDR3 has 13 residues. V shed 3 bases, J shed 6 bases, and the junction held 3 bases outside the gene matches. Germline V gene lookup returns CDR1 SGHAT and CDR2 FQNNGV.